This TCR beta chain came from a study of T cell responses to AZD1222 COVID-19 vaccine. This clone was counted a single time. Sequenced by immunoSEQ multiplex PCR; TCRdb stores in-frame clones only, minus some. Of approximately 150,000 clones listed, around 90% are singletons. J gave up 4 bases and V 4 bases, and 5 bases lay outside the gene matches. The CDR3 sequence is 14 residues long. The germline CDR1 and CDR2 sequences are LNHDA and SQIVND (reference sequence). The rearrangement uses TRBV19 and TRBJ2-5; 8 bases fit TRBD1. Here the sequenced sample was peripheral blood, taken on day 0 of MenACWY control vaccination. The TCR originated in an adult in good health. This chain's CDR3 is CASSTTGAGETQYF. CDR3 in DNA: TGTGCCAGTAGTACGACAGGGGCCGGAGAGACCCAGTACTTC.